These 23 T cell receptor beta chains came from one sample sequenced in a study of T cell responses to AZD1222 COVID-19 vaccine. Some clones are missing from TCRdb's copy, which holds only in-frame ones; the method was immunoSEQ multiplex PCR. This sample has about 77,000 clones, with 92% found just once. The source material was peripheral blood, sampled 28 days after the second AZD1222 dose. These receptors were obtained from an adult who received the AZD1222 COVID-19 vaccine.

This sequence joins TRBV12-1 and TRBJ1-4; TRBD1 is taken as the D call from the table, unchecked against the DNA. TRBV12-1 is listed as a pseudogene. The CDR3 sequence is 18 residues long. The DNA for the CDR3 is TGTGCCAGCAGCTTTTCAGTCCAGGGCGCAAGACAATGCGAAAAACTGTTTTTT. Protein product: CASSFSVQGARQCEKLFF.

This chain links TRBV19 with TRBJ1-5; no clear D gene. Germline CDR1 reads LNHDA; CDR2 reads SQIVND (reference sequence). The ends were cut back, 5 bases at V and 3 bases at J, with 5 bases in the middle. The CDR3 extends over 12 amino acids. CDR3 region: CASSGTNQPQHF. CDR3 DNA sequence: TGTGCCAGTAGTGGCACCAATCAGCCCCAGCATTTT.

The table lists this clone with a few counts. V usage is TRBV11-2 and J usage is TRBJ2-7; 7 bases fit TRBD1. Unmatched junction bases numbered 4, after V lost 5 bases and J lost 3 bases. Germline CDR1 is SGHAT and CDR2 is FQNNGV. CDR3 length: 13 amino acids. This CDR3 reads CASSRDSSYEQYF. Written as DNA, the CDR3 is TGTGCCAGCAGCAGGGACAGTAGCTACGAGCAGTACTTC. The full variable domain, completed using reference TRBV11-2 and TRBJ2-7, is EAGVAQSPRYKIIEKRQSVAFWCNPISGHATLYWYQQILGQGPKLLIQFQNNGVVDDSQLPKDRFSAERLKGVDSTLKIQPAKLEDSAVYLCASSRDSSYEQYFGPGTRLTVT.

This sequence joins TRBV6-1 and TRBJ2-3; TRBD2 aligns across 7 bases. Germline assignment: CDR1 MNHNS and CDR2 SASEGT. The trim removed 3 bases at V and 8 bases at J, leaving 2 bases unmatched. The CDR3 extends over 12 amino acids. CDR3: CASSDGLGTQYF. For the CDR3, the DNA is TGTGCCAGCAGTGACGGACTAGGTACGCAGTATTTT.

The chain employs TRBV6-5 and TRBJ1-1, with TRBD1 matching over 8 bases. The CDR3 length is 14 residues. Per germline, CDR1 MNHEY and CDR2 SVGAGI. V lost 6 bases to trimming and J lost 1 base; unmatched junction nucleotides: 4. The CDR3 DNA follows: TGTGCCAGCAGGACGGACAGGGCGAACACTGAAGCTTTCTTT. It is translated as CASRTDRANTEAFF.

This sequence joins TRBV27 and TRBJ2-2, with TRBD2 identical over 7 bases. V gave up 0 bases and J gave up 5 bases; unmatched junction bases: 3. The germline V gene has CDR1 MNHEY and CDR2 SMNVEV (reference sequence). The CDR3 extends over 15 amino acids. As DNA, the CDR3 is TGTGCCAGCAGTTTATCGCTGGGGGGGACCGGGGAGCTGTTTTTT. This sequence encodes CASSLSLGGTGELFF.

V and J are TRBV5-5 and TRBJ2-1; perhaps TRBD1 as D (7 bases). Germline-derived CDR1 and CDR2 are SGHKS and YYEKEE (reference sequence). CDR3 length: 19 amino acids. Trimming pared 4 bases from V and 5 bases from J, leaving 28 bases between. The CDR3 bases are TGTGCCAGCAGCCCCGGTTGGCAGGGGGGCAACACGGCAAACAATGAGCAGTTCTTC. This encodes CASSPGWQGGNTANNEQFF.

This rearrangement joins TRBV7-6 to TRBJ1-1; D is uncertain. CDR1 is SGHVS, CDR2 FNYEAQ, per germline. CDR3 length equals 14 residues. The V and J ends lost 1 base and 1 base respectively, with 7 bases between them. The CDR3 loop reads CASSLGARNTEAFF. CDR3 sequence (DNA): TGTGCCAGCAGCTTAGGGGCGCGGAACACTGAAGCTTTCTTT.

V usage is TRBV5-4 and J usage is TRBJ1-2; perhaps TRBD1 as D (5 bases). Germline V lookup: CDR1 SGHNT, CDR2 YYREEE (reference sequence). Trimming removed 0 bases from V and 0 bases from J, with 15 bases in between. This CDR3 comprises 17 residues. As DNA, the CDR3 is TGTGCCAGCAGCTTGGGAGCCCGGGACTTACCTAACTATGGCTACACCTTC. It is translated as CASSLGARDLPNYGYTF.

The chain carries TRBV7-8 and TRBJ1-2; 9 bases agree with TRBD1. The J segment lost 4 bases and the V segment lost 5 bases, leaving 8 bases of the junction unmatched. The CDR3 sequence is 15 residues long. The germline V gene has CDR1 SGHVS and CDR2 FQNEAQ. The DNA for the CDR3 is TGTGCCAGCAGCATCCGGGACAGGGACAGCTATGGCTACACCTTC. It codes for CASSIRDRDSYGYTF.

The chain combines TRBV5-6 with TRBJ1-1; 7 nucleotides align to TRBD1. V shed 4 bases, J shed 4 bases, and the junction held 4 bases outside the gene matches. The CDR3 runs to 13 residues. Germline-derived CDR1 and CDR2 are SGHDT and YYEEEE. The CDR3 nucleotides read TGTGCCAGCAGCCCGCCAGGGGGCACTGAAGCTTTCTTT. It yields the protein CASSPPGGTEAFF.

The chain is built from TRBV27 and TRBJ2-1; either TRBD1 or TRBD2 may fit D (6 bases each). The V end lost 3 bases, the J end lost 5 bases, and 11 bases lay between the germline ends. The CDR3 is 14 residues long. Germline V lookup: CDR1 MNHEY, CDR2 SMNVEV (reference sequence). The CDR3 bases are TGTGCCAGCAGTTTTACGGGGGCGCACAATGAGCAGTTCTTC. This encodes CASSFTGAHNEQFF.

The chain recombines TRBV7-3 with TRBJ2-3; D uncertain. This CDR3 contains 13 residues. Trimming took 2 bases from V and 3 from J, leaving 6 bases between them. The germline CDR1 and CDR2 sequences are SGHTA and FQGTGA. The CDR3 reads CASSLGGTDTQYF. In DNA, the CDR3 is TGTGCCAGCAGCTTAGGTGGGACAGATACGCAGTATTTT.

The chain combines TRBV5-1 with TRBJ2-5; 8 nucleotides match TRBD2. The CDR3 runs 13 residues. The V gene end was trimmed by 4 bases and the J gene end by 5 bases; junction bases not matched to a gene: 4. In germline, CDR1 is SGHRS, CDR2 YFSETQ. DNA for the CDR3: TGCGCCAGCAGCGCGGGAGGCCGGGAGACCCAGTACTTC. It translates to CASSAGGRETQYF.

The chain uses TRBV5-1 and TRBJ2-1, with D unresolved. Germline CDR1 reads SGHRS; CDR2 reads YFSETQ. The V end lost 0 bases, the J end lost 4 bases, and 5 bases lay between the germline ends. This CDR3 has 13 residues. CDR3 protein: CASSLEKYNEQFF. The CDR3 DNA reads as TGCGCCAGCAGCTTGGAAAAATACAATGAGCAGTTCTTC.

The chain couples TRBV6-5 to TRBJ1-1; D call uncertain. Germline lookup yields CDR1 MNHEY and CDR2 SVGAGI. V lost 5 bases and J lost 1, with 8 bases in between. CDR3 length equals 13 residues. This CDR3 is CASSPLPNTEAFF. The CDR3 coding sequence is TGTGCCAGCAGTCCTTTACCGAACACTGAAGCTTTCTTT.

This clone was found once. CDR3 DNA sequence: TGTGCCAGCAGCTTACCTACAGGGACTAGCGGTAGCACAGATACGCAGTATTTT. Its protein is CASSLPTGTSGSTDTQYF. The genes are TRBV7-9 and TRBJ2-3, with 11 bases aligning to TRBD2. Trimming at V came to 2 bases and at J to 0 bases, leaving 7 bases not matched to a gene. Germline loops: CDR1 SEHNR, CDR2 FQNEAQ (reference sequence). There are 18 residues in the CDR3.

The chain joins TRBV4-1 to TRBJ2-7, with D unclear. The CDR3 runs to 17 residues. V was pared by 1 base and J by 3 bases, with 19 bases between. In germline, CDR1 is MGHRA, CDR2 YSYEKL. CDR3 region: CASSQGHVEAGGYEQYF. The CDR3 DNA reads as TGCGCCAGCAGCCAAGGCCATGTCGAGGCAGGCGGCTACGAGCAGTACTTC.

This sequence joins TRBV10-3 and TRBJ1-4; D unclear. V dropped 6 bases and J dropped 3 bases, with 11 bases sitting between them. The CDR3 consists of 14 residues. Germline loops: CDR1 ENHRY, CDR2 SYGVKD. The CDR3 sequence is CAISRTGANEKLFF. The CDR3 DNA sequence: TGTGCCATCAGCCGGACGGGTGCTAATGAAAAACTGTTTTTT.

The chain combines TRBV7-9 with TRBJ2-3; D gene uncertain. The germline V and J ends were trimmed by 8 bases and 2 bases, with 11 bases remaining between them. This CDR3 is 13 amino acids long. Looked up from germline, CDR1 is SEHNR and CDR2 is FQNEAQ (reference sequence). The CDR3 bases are TGTGCCAGCGTAAAGGATCCCACAGATACGCAGTATTTT. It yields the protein CASVKDPTDTQYF.

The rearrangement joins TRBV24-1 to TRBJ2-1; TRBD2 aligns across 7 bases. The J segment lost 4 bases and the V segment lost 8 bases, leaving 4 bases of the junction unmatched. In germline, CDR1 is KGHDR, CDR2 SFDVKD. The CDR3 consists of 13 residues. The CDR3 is CATMGLSYNEQFF. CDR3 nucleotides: TGTGCCACCATGGGACTAAGTTACAATGAGCAGTTCTTC.

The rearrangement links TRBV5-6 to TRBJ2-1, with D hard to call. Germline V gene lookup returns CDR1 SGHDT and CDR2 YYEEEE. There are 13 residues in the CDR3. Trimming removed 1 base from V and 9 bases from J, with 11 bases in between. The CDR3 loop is CASSLLTPGEQFF. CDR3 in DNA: TGTGCCAGCAGCTTGCTGACCCCCGGTGAGCAGTTCTTC.

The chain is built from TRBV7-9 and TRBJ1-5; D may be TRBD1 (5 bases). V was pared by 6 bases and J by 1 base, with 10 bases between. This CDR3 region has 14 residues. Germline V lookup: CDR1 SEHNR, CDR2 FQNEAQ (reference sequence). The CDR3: CASSPRDSNQPQHF. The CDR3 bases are TGTGCCAGCAGTCCCCGGGACAGCAATCAGCCCCAGCATTTT.